This T cell receptor beta chain came from a study of OX40 agonist ivuxolimab in advanced cancers. For the study at large: It was permissible to have had prior anti-PD-1, anti-PD-L1 or anti-CTLA-4 therapy, and 40% had some.

Measured with immunoSEQ multiplex PCR; TCRdb has only the in-frame clones, and not every one. The sample lists 65,000 to 100,000 clones, around 84% occurring once. Trimming left V 0 bases short and J 2 bases short, with 12 bases between. CDR1 and CDR2 from the germline V gene are SGHRS and YFSETQ. The length of the CDR3 is 15 residues. The specimen was CD4+ or CD8+ T cells sorted from blood, collected in a trial of the OX40 agonist ivuxolimab. The source of this sequence is an adult with an advanced solid tumor such as melanoma, head and neck, liver or kidney cancer. The V and J genes are TRBV5-1 and TRBJ2-7; D gene unclear. In nucleotides, the CDR3 is TGCGCCAGCAGCTTGGTCCAGCGACCTACCTACGAGCAGTACTTC. Amino acid sequence: CASSLVQRPTYEQYF.